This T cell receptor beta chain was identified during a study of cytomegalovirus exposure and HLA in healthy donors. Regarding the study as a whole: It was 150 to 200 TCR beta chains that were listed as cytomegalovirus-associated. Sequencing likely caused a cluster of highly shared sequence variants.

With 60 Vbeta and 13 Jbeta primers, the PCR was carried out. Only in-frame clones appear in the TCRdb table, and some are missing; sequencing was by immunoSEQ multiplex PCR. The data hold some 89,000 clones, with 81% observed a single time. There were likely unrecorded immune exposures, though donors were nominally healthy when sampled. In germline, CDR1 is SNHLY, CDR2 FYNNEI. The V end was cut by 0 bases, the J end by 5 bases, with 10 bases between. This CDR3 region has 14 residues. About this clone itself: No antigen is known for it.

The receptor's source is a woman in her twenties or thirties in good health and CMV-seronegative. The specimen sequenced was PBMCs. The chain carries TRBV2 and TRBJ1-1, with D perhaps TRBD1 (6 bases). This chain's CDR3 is CASSEATGKTEAFF. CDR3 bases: TGTGCCAGCAGTGAAGCGACAGGTAAGACTGAAGCTTTCTTT.